This T cell receptor (beta chain) was observed in a study of T cells of healthy individuals. Germline CDR1 is SGHTA and CDR2 is FQGNSA. Trimming cost V 4 bases and J 4 bases, with 19 bases left between them. There are 16 residues in the CDR3. MiXCR was run by TCRdb on the 5' RACE reads, yielding one entry per CDR3 protein. The sample consists of 100,000 or so distinct CDR3 sequences, approximately 15% of them appearing once. This clonotype originated in a human donor in good health. V usage is TRBV7-2 and J usage is TRBJ1-2; possibly TRBD1 for D (5 bases). As DNA, the CDR3 is TGTGCCAGCAGCTCCCCGGAAAGACAGTACTCCTATGGCTACACCTTC. Its protein is CASSSPERQYSYGYTF.